The 3 T cell receptor beta chains in this list originate from one sample, sequenced in a study of STAT5B mutations in CD4+ large granular lymphocyte leukemia. The assay was immunoSEQ multiplex PCR, and TCRdb's table has in-frame clones only and misses some. In the table there are under 40,000 clones, 60% to 80% of which are singletons. Sequences were obtained from CD4+ T cells from blood buffy coats. These receptor sequences come from a human donor in good health.

The CDR3 DNA sequence: TGTGCCAGCAGTGGCGGAGGAGGGCTTGGCTACACCTTC. Protein: CASSGGGGLGYTF. The chain recombines TRBV6-1 with TRBJ1-2; D call uncertain. The CDR3 has 13 residues. Germline V lookup: CDR1 MNHNS, CDR2 SASEGT. V lost 4 bases and J 7 bases, leaving 13 bases between the germline ends.

CDR3: CASSLQSTDFYEQYF. CDR3 sequence (DNA): TGTGCCAGCAGCTTGCAATCGACCGATTTCTACGAGCAGTACTTC. The V and J genes are TRBV5-5 and TRBJ2-7; no definite D call. There are 15 residues in the CDR3. In germline, CDR1 is SGHKS, CDR2 YYEKEE (reference sequence). V was pared by 1 base and J by 3 bases, with 14 bases between.

This chain joins TRBV11-3 and TRBJ2-2; weak D call: TRBD2 (6 bases). V was trimmed by 5 bases and J by 5 bases, leaving 9 bases between them. Germline V gives CDR1 SGHNT, CDR2 YENEEA. CDR3 length: 13 amino acids. DNA for the CDR3: TGTGCCAGCAGCCCTAGCGTTACCGGGGAGCTGTTTTTT. This encodes CASSPSVTGELFF.